This T cell receptor (beta chain) was retrieved from a study of beta chain features in type 1 diabetes. General study findings and limits: A potential PCR bias toward shorter templates would be equal in patient and control samples.

Notes on this clone: The antigen is undetermined.

The CDR3 spans 16 residues. CDR1 is SGHRS, CDR2 YFSETQ, per germline. The junction had 4 bases not matched to a gene; V was cut back by 2 bases and J by 2 bases. Averaging approximately 0.11 L, one heparinised blood draw was given by each donor. Every isolated RNA sample was fully reverse transcribed, so sequencing captured expressed TCRB transcripts. An average roughly 3.3 million reads came from naive, central memory and regulatory T cell samples. Measured with immunoSEQ multiplex PCR; TCRdb has only the in-frame clones, and not every one. This table holds about 410,000 clones, 14% found once. Input material: naive CD4+ T cells from blood. The receptor's source is a man between 25 and 39 years old in good health. The chain couples TRBV5-1 to TRBJ2-6, with TRBD1 matching over 7 bases. CDR3 in DNA: TGCGCCAGCAGCTTAACAGGGGTCGCTGGGGCCAACGTCCTGACTTTC. Translating gives CASSLTGVAGANVLTF.